This is a list of T cell receptor beta chains from one sample in a study of radiotherapy plus CTLA-4 blockade in lung cancer. Sequenced by immunoSEQ multiplex PCR; TCRdb stores in-frame clones only, minus some. The table lists roughly 30,000 clones, 70% to 90% of them singletons. This specimen was peripheral blood, taken from a patient treated with radiotherapy plus ipilimumab. All receptors come from a human donor with non-small cell lung cancer that progressed on radiotherapy plus ipilimumab. Each CDR3 is given with its conserved first and last residue. A D gene is named only where the DNA matches it firmly. The size field is filled for only some rows; it gives once, few, many or a size class.

few	TRBV6-1	.	TRBJ1-1	TGTGCCAGCAGTGAAACTTCAGGGTACACTGAAGCTTTCTTT	CASSETSGYTEAFF
few	TRBV13	.	TRBJ2-2	TGTGCCAGCAGCTTTCTGAACACCGGGGAGCTGTTTTTT	CASSFLNTGELFF
once	TRBV27	.	TRBJ2-3	TGTGCCAGCGGTTTGGGGGGGCAAGATACGCAGTATTTT	CASGLGGQDTQYF
.	TRBV6-6	.	TRBJ2-1	TGTGCCAGCAGTTACTCAGGGAGCTCAGGAAACAATGAGCAGTTCTTC	CASSYSGSSGNNEQFF
.	TRBV2	TRBD1	TRBJ2-1	TGTGCCAGCGTCCGGGACAGGGGAGGGAATGAGCAGTTCTTC	CASVRDRGGNEQFF
.	TRBV4-3	.	TRBJ2-1	TGCGCCAGCAGCCAAGATCCGACAACCACCTACAATGAGCAGTTCTTC	CASSQDPTTTYNEQFF
.	TRBV5-5	TRBD2	TRBJ2-1	TGTGCCAGCAGCTTGAGGACTAGCGACTTCAATGAGCAGTTCTTC	CASSLRTSDFNEQFF
once	TRBV6-1	.	TRBJ2-6	TGTGCCAGCAGTGAGTCGGGGGCTGGGGCCAACGTCCTGACTTTC	CASSESGAGANVLTF
.	TRBV5-4	TRBD1	TRBJ2-5	TGTGCCAGCAGCTTGGGAGGGACAGCTGGGGAGACCCAGTACTTC	CASSLGGTAGETQYF
.	TRBV19	.	TRBJ2-5	TGTGCCAGTAGATCCCTTGGGGGGGAGACCCAGTACTTC	CASRSLGGETQYF
.	TRBV28	TRBD1	TRBJ2-1	TGTGCCAGCAGTCCCAGCGTAGACAGGGAGCTTGAGCAGTTCTTC	CASSPSVDRELEQFF
.	TRBV19	TRBD1	TRBJ1-2	TGTGCCAGCGGGACAGGGAATGGCTACACCTTC	CASGTGNGYTF
.	TRBV9	.	TRBJ1-3	TGTGCCAGCAGCCCAACCGGGACATTCTACTCTGGAAACACCATATATTTT	CASSPTGTFYSGNTIYF
few	TRBV6-1	.	TRBJ1-5	TGTGCCAGCAGTGAGTCGGGATTTCAGCCCCAGCATTTT	CASSESGFQPQHF
.	TRBV6-6	.	TRBJ1-1	TGTGCCAGCAGAGAGCGGCAGTTCAACACTGAAGCTTTCTTT	CASRERQFNTEAFF
.	TRBV9	.	TRBJ1-3	TGTGCCAGCAGCGTAAGCCAGGGATCTGGAAACACCATATATTTT	CASSVSQGSGNTIYF
.	TRBV6-4	TRBD1	TRBJ1-2	TGTGCCAGCTCGGACAGGGGAATTGGCTACACCTTC	CASSDRGIGYTF
once	TRBV10-1	TRBD1	TRBJ1-1	TGCGCCAGCAGTGCGTGGGACAGGGGAGAGGAAACTGAAGCTTTCTTT	CASSAWDRGEETEAFF
.	TRBV11-2	.	TRBJ2-5	TGTGCCAGCAGCTTAGGCCAAGGCGACAAACAAGAGACCCAGTACTTC	CASSLGQGDKQETQYF
.	TRBV6-1	TRBD1	TRBJ2-2	TGTGCCAGCAGTAAAGACCGGGACAGGGGGCCCACCGGGGAGCTGTTTTTT	CASSKDRDRGPTGELFF
.	TRBV4-1	TRBD2	TRBJ2-3	TGCGCCAGCAGCCAAGATCGCCTAGCGGGGAGCACAGATACGCAGTATTTT	CASSQDRLAGSTDTQYF
.	TRBV6-4	TRBD1	TRBJ1-1	TGTGCCAGCAGACAACAGGGGCGGACTGAAGCTTTCTTT	CASRQQGRTEAFF
.	TRBV21-1	.	TRBJ1-1	TGTGCCAGCAACTGCAGGGCAGGTGGAAGGGGCACTGAAGCTTTCTTT	CASNCRAGGRGTEAFF
.	TRBV25-1	TRBD1	TRBJ2-2	TGTGCCAGCAGTAAATTGGACAGGGGCACCGGGGAGCTGTTTTTT	CASSKLDRGTGELFF
.	TRBV19	TRBD1	TRBJ2-7	TGTGCCAGTGTAGGACAGGGGTCCTACGAGCAGTACTTC	CASVGQGSYEQYF
once	TRBV5-4	TRBD2	TRBJ2-7	TGTGCCAGCAGCTCAGTAGCGGGGAAATGGGACGAGCAGTACTTC	CASSSVAGKWDEQYF
.	TRBV2	.	TRBJ1-1	TGTGCCAGCAGACCGGACAGTCCTGAAGCTTTCTTT	CASRPDSPEAFF
few	TRBV6-1	.	TRBJ1-2	TGTGCCAGCAGTGAAGTCCCGACTTGGGAGGACTATGGCTACACCTTC	CASSEVPTWEDYGYTF
.	TRBV13	.	TRBJ1-1	TGTGCCAGCAGCTTACGGGGGGCAGGGTATAGTGCTACCCTCTCCTTTGAAGCTTTCTTT	CASSLRGAGYSATLSFEAFF
.	TRBV6-1	TRBD2	TRBJ2-3	TGTGCCACTACGACTAGCTGGGGGAGCACAGATACGCAGTATTTT	CATTTSWGSTDTQYF
.	TRBV14	.	TRBJ1-6	TGTGCCAGCAGCCTTGGACAGTTTAATTCACCCCTCCACTTT	CASSLGQFNSPLHF
.	TRBV4-1	TRBD2	TRBJ2-7	TGCGCCAGCAGCCAAGATCTCGCGGGGGGGATCTACGAGCAGTACTTC	CASSQDLAGGIYEQYF
few	TRBV6-6	.	TRBJ1-2	TGTGCCAGCAGCCAAGATAGGAGGCGAGGCTACACCTTC	CASSQDRRRGYTF
once	TRBV7-6	TRBD2	TRBJ2-3	TGTGCCAGCAGCTCGGGGGCCGGCGGGGGGGCGGATACGCAGTATTTT	CASSSGAGGGADTQYF
.	TRBV9	.	TRBJ1-3	TGTGCCAGCAGCGGGGTACAGGGCTCTGGAAACACCATATATTTT	CASSGVQGSGNTIYF
.	TRBV19	TRBD1	TRBJ2-7	TGTGCCAGTAAACCGGGACAGGGGCTATCCGAGCAGTACTTC	CASKPGQGLSEQYF
.	TRBV7-7	TRBD2	TRBJ2-2	TGTGCTAGCAGCTTAGGGGCTAGCGGCACCGGGGAGCTGTTTTTT	CASSLGASGTGELFF
.	TRBV4-1	.	TRBJ2-7	TGCGCCAGCAGCCAAGTGCAGGTAAAAAGTAAGGAGGGCGAGCAGTACTTC	CASSQVQVKSKEGEQYF
.	TRBV7-9	.	TRBJ1-2	TGTGCCAGCAGCTTAGCGGGGCAGGGAAACTATGGCTACACCTTC	CASSLAGQGNYGYTF
.	TRBV7-3	TRBD2	TRBJ2-3	TGTGCCAGCAGCCTCGGCGGGACTAGCCCCACAGATACGCAGTATTTT	CASSLGGTSPTDTQYF
.	TRBV5-1	.	TRBJ2-7	TGCGCCAGCAGCTTGGACGATAGATTTGAGGGGCAGTACTTC	CASSLDDRFEGQYF
.	TRBV15	TRBD1	TRBJ2-6	TGTGCCACCAGCGGCCGGGACAGGGGGAAAAGCTCTGGGGCCAACGTCCTGACTTTC	CATSGRDRGKSSGANVLTF